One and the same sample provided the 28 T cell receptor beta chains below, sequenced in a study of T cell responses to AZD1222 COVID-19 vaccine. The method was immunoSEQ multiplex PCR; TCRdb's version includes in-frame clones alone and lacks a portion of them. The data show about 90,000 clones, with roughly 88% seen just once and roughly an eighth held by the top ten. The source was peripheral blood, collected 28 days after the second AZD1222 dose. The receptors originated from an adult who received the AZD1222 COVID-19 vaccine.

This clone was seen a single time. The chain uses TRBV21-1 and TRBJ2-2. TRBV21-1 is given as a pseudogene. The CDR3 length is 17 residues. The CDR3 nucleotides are TGTGCCAGCAGCAAAAGTTTTTGGACGGAGAACACCGGGGAGCTGTTTTTT. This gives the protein CASSKSFWTENTGELFF.

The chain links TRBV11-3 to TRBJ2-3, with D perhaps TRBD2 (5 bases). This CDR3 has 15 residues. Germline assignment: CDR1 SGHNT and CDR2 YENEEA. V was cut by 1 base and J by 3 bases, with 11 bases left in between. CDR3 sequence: CASSLARTGTDTQYF. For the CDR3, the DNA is TGTGCCAGCAGCTTAGCCCGGACGGGGACAGATACGCAGTATTTT.

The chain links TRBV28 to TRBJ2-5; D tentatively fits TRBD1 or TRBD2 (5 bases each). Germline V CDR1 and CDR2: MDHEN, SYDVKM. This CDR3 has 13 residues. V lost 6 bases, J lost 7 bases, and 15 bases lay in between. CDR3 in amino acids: CASSRIRDGTQYF. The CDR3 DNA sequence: TGTGCCAGCAGCCGAATCAGGGACGGGACCCAGTACTTC. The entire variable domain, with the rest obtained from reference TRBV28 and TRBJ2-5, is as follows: DVKVTQSSRYLVKRTGEKVFLECVQDMDHENMFWYRQDPGLGLRLIYFSYDVKMKEKGDIPEGYSVSREKKERFSLILESASTNQTSMYLCASSRIRDGTQYFGPGTRLLVL.

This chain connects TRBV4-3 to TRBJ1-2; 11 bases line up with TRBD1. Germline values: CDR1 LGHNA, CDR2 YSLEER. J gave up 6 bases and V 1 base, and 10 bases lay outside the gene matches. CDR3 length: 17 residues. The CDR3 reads CASSQALRTGGLNGYTF. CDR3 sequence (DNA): TGCGCCAGCAGCCAAGCGTTGAGGACAGGGGGCCTCAATGGCTACACCTTC.

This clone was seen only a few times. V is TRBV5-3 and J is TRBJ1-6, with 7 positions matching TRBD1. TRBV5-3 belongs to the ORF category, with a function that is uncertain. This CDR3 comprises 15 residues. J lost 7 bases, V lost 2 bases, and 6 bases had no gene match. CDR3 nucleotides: TGTGCCAGAAGCTTAGGGGGGACAGCCAATTCACCCCTCCACTTT. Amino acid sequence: CARSLGGTANSPLHF.

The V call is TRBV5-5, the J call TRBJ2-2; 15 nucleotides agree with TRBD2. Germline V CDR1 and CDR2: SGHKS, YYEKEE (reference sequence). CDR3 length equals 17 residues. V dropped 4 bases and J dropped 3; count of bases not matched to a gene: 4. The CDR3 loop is CASSPGLAGGYTGELFF. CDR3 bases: TGTGCCAGCAGCCCGGGACTAGCGGGAGGATACACCGGGGAGCTGTTTTTT.

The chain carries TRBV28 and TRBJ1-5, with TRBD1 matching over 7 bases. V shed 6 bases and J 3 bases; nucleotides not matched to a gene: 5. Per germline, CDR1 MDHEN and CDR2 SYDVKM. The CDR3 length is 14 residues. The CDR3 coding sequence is TGTGCCAGCAGACCGGACAGGAACAATCAGCCCCAGCATTTT. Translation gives CASRPDRNNQPQHF.

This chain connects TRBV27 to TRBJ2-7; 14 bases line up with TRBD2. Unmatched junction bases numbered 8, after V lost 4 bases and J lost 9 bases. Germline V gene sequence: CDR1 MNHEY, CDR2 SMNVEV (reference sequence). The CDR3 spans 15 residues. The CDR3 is CASSSGTSGSGGQYF. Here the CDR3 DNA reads TGTGCCAGCAGTTCCGGGACTAGCGGGAGTGGGGGGCAGTACTTC.

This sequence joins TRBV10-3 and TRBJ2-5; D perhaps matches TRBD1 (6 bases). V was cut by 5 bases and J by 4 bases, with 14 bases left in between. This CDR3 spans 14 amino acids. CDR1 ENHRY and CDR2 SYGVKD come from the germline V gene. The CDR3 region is CAISRTVPGETQYF. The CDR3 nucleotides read TGTGCCATCAGTAGGACAGTGCCCGGAGAGACCCAGTACTTC.

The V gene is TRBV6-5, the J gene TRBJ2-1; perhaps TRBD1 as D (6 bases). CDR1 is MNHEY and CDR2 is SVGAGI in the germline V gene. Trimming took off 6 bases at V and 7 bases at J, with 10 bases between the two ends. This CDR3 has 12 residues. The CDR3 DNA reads TGTGCCAGCAGCCTCGACAGGAATGAGCAGTTCTTC. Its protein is CASSLDRNEQFF.

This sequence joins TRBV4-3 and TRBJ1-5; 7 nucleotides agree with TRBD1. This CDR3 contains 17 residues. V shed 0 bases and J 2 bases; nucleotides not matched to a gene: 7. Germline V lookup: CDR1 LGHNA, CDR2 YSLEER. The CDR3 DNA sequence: TGCGCCAGCAGCCAAGACTTGGGGCAGGGGGGCAATCAGCCCCAGCATTTT. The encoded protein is CASSQDLGQGGNQPQHF.

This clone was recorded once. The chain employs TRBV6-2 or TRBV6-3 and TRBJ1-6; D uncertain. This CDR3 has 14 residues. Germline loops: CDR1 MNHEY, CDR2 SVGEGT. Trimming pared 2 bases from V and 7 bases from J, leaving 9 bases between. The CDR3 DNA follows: TGTGCCAGCAGTTACGGGTCGCGAAATTCACCCCTCCACTTT. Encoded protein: CASSYGSRNSPLHF.

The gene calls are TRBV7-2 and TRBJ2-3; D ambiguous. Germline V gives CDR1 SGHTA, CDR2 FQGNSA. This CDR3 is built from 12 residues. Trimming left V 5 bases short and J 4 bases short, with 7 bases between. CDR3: CASSGPSDTQYF. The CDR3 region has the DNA TGTGCCAGCAGCGGCCCTTCAGATACGCAGTATTTT.

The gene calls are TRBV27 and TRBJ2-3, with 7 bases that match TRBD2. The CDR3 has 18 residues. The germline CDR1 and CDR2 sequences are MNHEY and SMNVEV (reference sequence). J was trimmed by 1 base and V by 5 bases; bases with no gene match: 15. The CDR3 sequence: CASSRSGTARRGTDTQYF. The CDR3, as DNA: TGTGCCAGCAGTCGAAGCGGGACCGCCCGTCGGGGCACAGATACGCAGTATTTT.

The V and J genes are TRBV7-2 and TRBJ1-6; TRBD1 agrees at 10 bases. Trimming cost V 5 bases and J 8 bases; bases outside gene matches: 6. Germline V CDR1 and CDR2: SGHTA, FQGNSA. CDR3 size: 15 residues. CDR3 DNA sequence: TGTGCCAGCAGCCGGGGACAGGGGCTGGATTCACCCCTCCACTTT. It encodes CASSRGQGLDSPLHF.

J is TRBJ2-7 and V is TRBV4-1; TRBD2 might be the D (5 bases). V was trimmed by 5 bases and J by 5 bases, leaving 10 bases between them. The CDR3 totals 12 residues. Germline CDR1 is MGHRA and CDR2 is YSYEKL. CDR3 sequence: CASSDRTDEQYF. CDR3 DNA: TGCGCCAGCAGCGATCGGACTGACGAGCAGTACTTC.

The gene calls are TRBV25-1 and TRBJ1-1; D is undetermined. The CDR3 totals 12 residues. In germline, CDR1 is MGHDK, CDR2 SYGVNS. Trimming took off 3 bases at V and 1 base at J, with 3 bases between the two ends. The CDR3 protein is CASSDPNTEAFF. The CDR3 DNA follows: TGTGCCAGCAGTGACCCGAACACTGAAGCTTTCTTT.

Here the CDR3 DNA reads TGTGCCAGTAGTATCAGGGGTAACGAGCAGTACTTC. It translates to CASSIRGNEQYF. The chain has TRBV19 and TRBJ2-7, with D possibly TRBD1 on 6 matching bases. The germline V gene encodes CDR1 LNHDA and CDR2 SQIVND (reference sequence). This CDR3 contains 12 residues. V lost 3 bases and J lost 5, with 8 bases in between. The full variable domain, with the rest looked up from reference TRBV19 and TRBJ2-7, is DGGITQSPKYLFRKEGQNVTLSCEQNLNHDAMYWYRQDPGQGLRLIYYSQIVNDFQKGDIAEGYSVSREKKESFPLTVTSAQKNPTAFYLCASSIRGNEQYFGPGTRLTVT.

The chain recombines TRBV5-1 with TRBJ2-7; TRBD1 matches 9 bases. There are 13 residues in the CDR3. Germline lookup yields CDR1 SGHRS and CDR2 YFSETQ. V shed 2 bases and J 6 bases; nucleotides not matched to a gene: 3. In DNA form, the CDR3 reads TGCGCCAGCAGCTTCGGGACAGGGAGCGAGCAGTACTTC. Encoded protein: CASSFGTGSEQYF.

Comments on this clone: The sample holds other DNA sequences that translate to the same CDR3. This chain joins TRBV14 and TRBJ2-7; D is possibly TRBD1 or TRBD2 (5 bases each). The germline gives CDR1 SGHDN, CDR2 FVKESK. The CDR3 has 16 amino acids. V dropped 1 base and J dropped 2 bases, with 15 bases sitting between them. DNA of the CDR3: TGTGCCAGCAGCCAAGGGTTAAAAGGGGACCCCTACGAGCAGTACTTC. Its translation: CASSQGLKGDPYEQYF.

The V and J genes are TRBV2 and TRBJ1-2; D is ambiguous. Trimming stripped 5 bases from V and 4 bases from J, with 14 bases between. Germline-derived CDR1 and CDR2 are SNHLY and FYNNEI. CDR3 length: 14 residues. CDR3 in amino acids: CASSTADTVYGYTF. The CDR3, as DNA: TGTGCCAGCAGTACAGCAGACACGGTCTATGGCTACACCTTC.

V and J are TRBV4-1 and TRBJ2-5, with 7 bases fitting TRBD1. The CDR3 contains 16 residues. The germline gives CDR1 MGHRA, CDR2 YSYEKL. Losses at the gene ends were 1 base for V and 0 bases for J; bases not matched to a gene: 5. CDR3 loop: CASSQGGTAYQETQYF. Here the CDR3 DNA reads TGCGCCAGCAGCCAAGGAGGGACAGCGTACCAAGAGACCCAGTACTTC.

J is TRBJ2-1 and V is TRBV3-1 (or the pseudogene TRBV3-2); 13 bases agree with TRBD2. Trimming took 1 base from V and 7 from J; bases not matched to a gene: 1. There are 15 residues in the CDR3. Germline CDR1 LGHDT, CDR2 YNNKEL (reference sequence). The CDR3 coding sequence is TGTGCCAGCAGCCAAGTGACTAGCGGGGGGAATGAGCAGTTCTTC. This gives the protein CASSQVTSGGNEQFF.

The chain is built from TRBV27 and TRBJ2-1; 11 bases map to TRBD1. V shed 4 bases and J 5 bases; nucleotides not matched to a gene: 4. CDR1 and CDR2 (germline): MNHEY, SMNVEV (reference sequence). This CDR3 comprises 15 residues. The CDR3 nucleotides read TGTGCCAGCAGTTCCGGGACAGGGGGGCACAATGAGCAGTTCTTC. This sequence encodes CASSSGTGGHNEQFF.

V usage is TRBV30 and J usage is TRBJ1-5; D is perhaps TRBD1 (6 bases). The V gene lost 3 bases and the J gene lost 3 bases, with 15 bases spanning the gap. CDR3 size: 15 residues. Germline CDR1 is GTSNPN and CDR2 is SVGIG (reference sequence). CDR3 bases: TGTGCCTGGAGAGTACCCTACAGGGACAATCAGCCCCAGCATTTT. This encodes CAWRVPYRDNQPQHF.

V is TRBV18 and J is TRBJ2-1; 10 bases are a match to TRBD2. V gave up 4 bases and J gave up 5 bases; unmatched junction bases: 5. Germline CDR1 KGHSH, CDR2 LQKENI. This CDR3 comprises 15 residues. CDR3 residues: CASSQAGGPDNEQFF. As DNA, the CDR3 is TGTGCCAGCTCACAAGCGGGAGGGCCTGACAATGAGCAGTTCTTC.

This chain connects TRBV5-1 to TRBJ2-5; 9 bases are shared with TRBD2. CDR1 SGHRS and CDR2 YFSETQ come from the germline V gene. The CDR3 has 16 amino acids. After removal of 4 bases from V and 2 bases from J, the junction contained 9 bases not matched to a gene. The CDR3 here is CASSRSGGYSQETQYF. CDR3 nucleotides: TGCGCCAGCAGCCGTAGCGGGGGTTATTCACAAGAGACCCAGTACTTC.

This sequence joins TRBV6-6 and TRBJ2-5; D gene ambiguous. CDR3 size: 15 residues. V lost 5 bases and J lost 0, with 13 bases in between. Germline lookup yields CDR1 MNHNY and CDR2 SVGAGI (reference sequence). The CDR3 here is CASSNTIPYQETQYF. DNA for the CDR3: TGTGCCAGCAGTAACACGATCCCGTACCAAGAGACCCAGTACTTC.